This TCR beta chain derives from a study of blood T cell repertoires in COVID-19. Across the study: From the United States, Italy and Spain came samples of acute and convalescent COVID-19. Sources were T cells, B-cell-depleted T cells, or PBMCs; the material itself was cDNA or gDNA.

Profiled with immunoSEQ multiplex PCR; TCRdb holds only in-frame clones, not every one. The table shows around 400,000 clones, with roughly 90% occurring only once. The source is a woman aged 30 to 39 who had recovered from COVID-19. Sequencing was carried out using PBMCs or T cells enriched from blood (not recorded which).

The CDR3 here is CATSDPGQGHYGYTF. CDR3 sequence (DNA): TGTGCCACCAGTGATCCGGGACAGGGCCACTATGGCTACACCTTC. This chain joins TRBV24-1 and TRBJ1-2; 9 positions match TRBD1. CDR3 length equals 15 residues. V was clipped by 3 bases and J by 3 bases; unmatched bases: 4. CDR1 and CDR2 (germline): KGHDR, SFDVKD.